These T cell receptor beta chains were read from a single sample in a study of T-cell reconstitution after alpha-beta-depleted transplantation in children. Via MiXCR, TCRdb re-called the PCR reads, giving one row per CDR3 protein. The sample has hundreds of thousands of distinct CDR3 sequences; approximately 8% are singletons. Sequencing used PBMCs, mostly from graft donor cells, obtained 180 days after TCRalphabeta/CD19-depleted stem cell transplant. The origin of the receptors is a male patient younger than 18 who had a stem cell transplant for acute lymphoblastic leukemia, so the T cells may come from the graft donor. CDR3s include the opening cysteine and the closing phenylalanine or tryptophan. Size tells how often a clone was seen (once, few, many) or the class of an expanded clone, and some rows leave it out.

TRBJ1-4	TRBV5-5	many	CASSLDPPGTGFEKLFF
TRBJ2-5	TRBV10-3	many	CAISSGQGRLGETQYF
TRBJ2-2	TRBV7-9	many	CASSLGVSAGANTGELFF
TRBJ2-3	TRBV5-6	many	CASTPGVTTDTQYF
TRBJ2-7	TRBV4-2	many	CASSQDPGGGWNEQYF
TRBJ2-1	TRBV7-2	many	CASSLSTFDNEQFF
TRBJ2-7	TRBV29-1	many	CSVVLTQGFKGYEQYF
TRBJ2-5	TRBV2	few	CASSEAPSVTQYF
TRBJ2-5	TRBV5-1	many	CASRRPPPTRGIGETQYF
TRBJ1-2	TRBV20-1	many	CSARDLGGQSGYTF
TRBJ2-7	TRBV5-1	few	CASSLGGTGLYEQYF
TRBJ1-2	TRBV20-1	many	CSALGVYGYTF
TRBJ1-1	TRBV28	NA	CASSLILTGNTEAFF
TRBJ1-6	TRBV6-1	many	CASTRAHNSPLHF
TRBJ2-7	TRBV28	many	CASSPPGVGANF
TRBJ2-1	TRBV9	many	CASSVLAGGPVFYNEQFF
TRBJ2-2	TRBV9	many	CASSVGPGELFF
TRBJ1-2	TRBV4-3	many	CASSPGQAANYGYTF